The rows below give T cell receptor beta chains drawn from one sample of a study of early T cells in non-severe SARS-CoV-2 infection. TCRdb re-derived calls from the 5' RACE reads in MiXCR, one entry per CDR3 protein. The sample records tens of thousands of distinct CDR3 sequences, 6% to 8.5% being singletons. Sequencing used whole blood. These receptors originate from an adult who was a healthcare worker with PCR-confirmed SARS-CoV-2 infection or an uninfected control (not recorded which). Both conserved end residues are part of each CDR3. The D gene is left open where the match is weak. Size values are once, few and many counts, or a class for expanded clones, and some rows have none.

d_call: TRBD1; clone_size: .; v_call: TRBV7-2; j_call: TRBJ2-7; cdr3_nt: TGTGCCAGCAGTCAGGGGGCTAGTATCTACGAGCAGTACTTC; cdr3_aa: CASSQGASIYEQYF
d_call: TRBD2; clone_size: few; v_call: TRBV5-1; j_call: TRBJ2-1; cdr3_nt: TGCGCCAGCAGCTTTCAAGCGGGAGATCAAAGTGAGCAGTTCTTC; cdr3_aa: CASSFQAGDQSEQFF
d_call: TRBD1; clone_size: .; v_call: TRBV5-4; j_call: TRBJ1-2; cdr3_nt: TGTGCCAGCAGCTTGCAGGGGGCAAACTATGGCTACACCTTC; cdr3_aa: CASSLQGANYGYTF
d_call: .; clone_size: .; v_call: TRBV5-5; j_call: TRBJ2-7; cdr3_nt: TGTGCCAGCAGCTTGGGAGCGATCTCCTACGAGCAGTACTTC; cdr3_aa: CASSLGAISYEQYF
d_call: .; clone_size: few; v_call: TRBV4-1; j_call: TRBJ1-2; cdr3_nt: TGCGCCAGCAGCCAAGTGGCAGGGATACCCAATGGCTACACCTTC; cdr3_aa: CASSQVAGIPNGYTF
d_call: .; clone_size: few; v_call: TRBV30; j_call: TRBJ1-1; cdr3_nt: TGTGCGCGAGACAGTCGGGGTTCGGGAGCTTTCTTT; cdr3_aa: CARDSRGSGAFF
d_call: TRBD1; clone_size: once; v_call: TRBV30; j_call: TRBJ2-7; cdr3_nt: TGTGCCTGGAGTCCCGTCCCGGGACAGTCAGATGAGCAGTACTTC; cdr3_aa: CAWSPVPGQSDEQYF
d_call: TRBD1; clone_size: few; v_call: TRBV12-3/TRBV12-4; j_call: TRBJ2-7; cdr3_nt: TGTGCCAGCAACCGACAGGGGGCTATCTCCTACGAGCAGTACTTC; cdr3_aa: CASNRQGAISYEQYF
d_call: .; clone_size: many; v_call: TRBV27; j_call: TRBJ2-7; cdr3_nt: TGTGCCAGCAGTTTATCCAGTAGACCACCCTTCGAGCAGTACTTC; cdr3_aa: CASSLSSRPPFEQYF
d_call: TRBD2; clone_size: many; v_call: TRBV20-1; j_call: TRBJ2-1; cdr3_nt: TGCAGTGCAGAGCGAGGACTAGCGGGAAACAATGAGCAGTTCTTC; cdr3_aa: CSAERGLAGNNEQFF
d_call: .; clone_size: .; v_call: TRBV28; j_call: TRBJ2-1; cdr3_nt: TGTGCCAGCAGTTTACTATCCGGGCGCAATGAGCAGTTCTTC; cdr3_aa: CASSLLSGRNEQFF
d_call: .; clone_size: many; v_call: TRBV24-1; j_call: TRBJ1-5; cdr3_nt: TGTGCCACCAGTGACGGGAAACAGCCCCAGCATTTT; cdr3_aa: CATSDGKQPQHF
d_call: .; clone_size: many; v_call: TRBV28; j_call: TRBJ2-7; cdr3_nt: TGTGCCAGCAGATCTCAGGTCGCAGGGGCCTACGAGCAGTACTTC; cdr3_aa: CASRSQVAGAYEQYF